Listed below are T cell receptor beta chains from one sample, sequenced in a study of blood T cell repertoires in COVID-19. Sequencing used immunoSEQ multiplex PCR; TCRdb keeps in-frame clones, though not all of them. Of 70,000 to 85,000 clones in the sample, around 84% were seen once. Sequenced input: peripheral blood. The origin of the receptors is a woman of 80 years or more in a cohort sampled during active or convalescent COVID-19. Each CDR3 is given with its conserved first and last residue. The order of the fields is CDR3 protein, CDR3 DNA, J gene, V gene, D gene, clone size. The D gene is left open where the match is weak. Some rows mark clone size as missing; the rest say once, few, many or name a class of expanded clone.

CDR3: CAISESGGRSNQPQHF
DNA: TGTGCCATCAGTGAGTCGGGGGGTAGAAGCAATCAGCCCCAGCATTTT
J: TRBJ1-5
V: TRBV10-3
D: .
size: .

CDR3: CASRRDFNTEAFF
DNA: TGTGCCAGCAGGCGGGACTTCAACACTGAAGCTTTCTTT
J: TRBJ1-1
V: TRBV2
D: .
size: .

CDR3: CAAATEGDGDQYF
DNA: TGTGCAGCAGCAACCGAGGGGGACGGGGACCAGTACTTC
J: TRBJ2-5
V: TRBV7-3
D: .
size: few

CDR3: CASTTTGYTGELFF
DNA: TGTGCCAGCACCACAACAGGGTACACCGGGGAGCTGTTTTTT
J: TRBJ2-2
V: TRBV3-1/TRBV3-2
D: .
size: .

CDR3: CASRLAHFAGRALAHEQFF
DNA: TGTGCAAGTCGCTTAGCGCACTTCGCCGGGAGGGCCCTCGCCCATGAGCAGTTCTTC
J: TRBJ2-1
V: TRBV12-2
D: .
size: .

CDR3: CASSLDRVGTGELFF
DNA: TGCGCCAGCAGCTTGGACAGGGTAGGCACCGGGGAGCTGTTTTTT
J: TRBJ2-2
V: TRBV5-1
D: .
size: .

CDR3: CSVEWTSQETQYF
DNA: TGCAGCGTTGAATGGACATCTCAAGAGACCCAGTACTTC
J: TRBJ2-5
V: TRBV29-1
D: .
size: .

CDR3: CASSEVRLNQPQHF
DNA: TGCGCCAGCAGTGAAGTACGGTTGAATCAGCCCCAGCATTTT
J: TRBJ1-5
V: TRBV10-2
D: .
size: .

CDR3: CASSSPGGRAYEQYF
DNA: TGTGCCAGCAGCTCCCCCGGCGGGAGGGCCTACGAGCAGTACTTC
J: TRBJ2-7
V: TRBV5-6
D: TRBD2
size: .

CDR3: CASSLGWTSGISYEQYF
DNA: TGTGCCAGCAGCTTGGGGTGGACTAGCGGGATATCCTACGAGCAGTACTTC
J: TRBJ2-7
V: TRBV5-5
D: TRBD2
size: .

CDR3: CASSLLWGDPEAFF
DNA: TGTGCCAGCAGTTTATTGTGGGGGGACCCTGAAGCTTTCTTT
J: TRBJ1-1
V: TRBV27
D: .
size: .

CDR3: CASSPQGLVNTEAFF
DNA: TGTGCCAGCTCACCACAGGGGTTGGTGAACACTGAAGCTTTCTTT
J: TRBJ1-1
V: TRBV18
D: .
size: once

CDR3: CASSSGQHNTEAFF
DNA: TGTGCCAGCAGCTCGGGACAGCACAACACTGAAGCTTTCTTT
J: TRBJ1-1
V: TRBV5-6
D: TRBD1
size: .

CDR3: CASSYQGAYNEQFF
DNA: TGTGCCAGCAGTTACCAGGGGGCGTACAATGAGCAGTTCTTC
J: TRBJ2-1
V: TRBV6-5
D: TRBD1
size: .

CDR3: CASSESSGRADTQYF
DNA: TGTGCCAGCAGTGAATCCAGCGGGAGGGCCGATACGCAGTATTTT
J: TRBJ2-3
V: TRBV25-1
D: TRBD2
size: .

CDR3: CASSELLAGNNEQFF
DNA: TGTGCCAGCAGCGAACTACTAGCGGGGAACAATGAGCAGTTCTTC
J: TRBJ2-1
V: TRBV5-5
D: TRBD2
size: .

CDR3: CASSLTGVNTEAFF
DNA: TGCGCCAGCAGCCTGACAGGGGTTAACACTGAAGCTTTCTTT
J: TRBJ1-1
V: TRBV5-1
D: TRBD1
size: .

CDR3: CATSGGDYGYTF
DNA: TGTGCCACCAGTGGCGGGGACTATGGCTACACCTTC
J: TRBJ1-2
V: TRBV24-1
D: .
size: .

CDR3: CASSPGVGYNEQFF
DNA: TGTGCCAGCAGCCCCGGAGTCGGCTACAATGAGCAGTTCTTC
J: TRBJ2-1
V: TRBV9
D: .
size: .

CDR3: CATSRGRGPGNTIYF
DNA: TGTGCCACCAGCAGAGGAAGGGGGCCTGGAAACACCATATATTTT
J: TRBJ1-3
V: TRBV15
D: TRBD1
size: .

CDR3: CASSESSGRATQYF
DNA: TGCGCCAGCAGTGAGTCTAGCGGGAGGGCCACGCAGTATTTT
J: TRBJ2-3
V: TRBV10-1
D: TRBD2
size: .

CDR3: CAWEAGGLGNQPQHF
DNA: TGTGCCTGGGAAGCAGGGGGCCTCGGCAATCAGCCCCAGCATTTT
J: TRBJ1-5
V: TRBV30
D: TRBD1
size: .

CDR3: CASSLAGQMIYNEQFF
DNA: TGCGCCAGCAGCTTGGCAGGACAGATGATATACAATGAGCAGTTCTTC
J: TRBJ2-1
V: TRBV5-1
D: .
size: .

CDR3: CAWSVDRATEKLFF
DNA: TGTGCCTGGAGTGTTGACAGGGCAACTGAAAAACTGTTTTTT
J: TRBJ1-4
V: TRBV30
D: TRBD1
size: .

CDR3: CASSQGDRGRLDTGELFF
DNA: TGTGCCAGCAGCCAGGGGGACAGGGGGCGCTTGGACACCGGGGAGCTGTTTTTT
J: TRBJ2-2
V: TRBV7-9
D: TRBD1
size: .

CDR3: CASSRQGSGEKLFF
DNA: TGTGCCAGCAGCCGACAGGGTTCGGGTGAAAAACTGTTTTTT
J: TRBJ1-4
V: TRBV5-4
D: TRBD1
size: .

CDR3: CASSSIASGGEQFF
DNA: TGTGCCAGCAGCTCCATAGCCTCCGGGGGGGAGCAGTTCTTC
J: TRBJ2-1
V: TRBV7-3
D: TRBD2
size: .

CDR3: CASSPRRDEKLFF
DNA: TGTGCCAGCTCACCACGGAGGGATGAAAAACTGTTTTTT
J: TRBJ1-4
V: TRBV18
D: .
size: .

CDR3: CASSLQDRRGEKLFF
DNA: TGTGCCAGCAGCTTACAGGACAGGCGAGGGGAAAAACTGTTTTTT
J: TRBJ1-4
V: TRBV7-3
D: TRBD1
size: .

CDR3: CASSLDAGGNEQFF
DNA: TGTGCCAGCAGCTTGGATGCGGGAGGGAATGAGCAGTTCTTC
J: TRBJ2-1
V: TRBV5-4
D: TRBD2
size: .

CDR3: CASSPRWGGREQFF
DNA: TGTGCCAGCAGCCCTAGATGGGGGGGTCGTGAGCAGTTCTTC
J: TRBJ2-1
V: TRBV7-9
D: TRBD2
size: .

CDR3: CASSSTGGSTDTQYF
DNA: TGTGCCAGCAGCTCCACTGGCGGCAGCACAGATACGCAGTATTTT
J: TRBJ2-3
V: TRBV7-3
D: .
size: .

CDR3: CASIMVSIYNEQFF
DNA: TGTGCCAGTATTATGGTGAGCATCTACAATGAGCAGTTCTTC
J: TRBJ2-1
V: TRBV19
D: .
size: .

CDR3: CASSFEGVGTEAFF
DNA: TGTGCCAGCAGCTTTGAGGGGGTCGGCACTGAAGCTTTCTTT
J: TRBJ1-1
V: TRBV13
D: .
size: .

CDR3: CASSLVGGYETQYF
DNA: TGCGCCAGCAGCTTGGTCGGGGGGTACGAGACCCAGTACTTC
J: TRBJ2-5
V: TRBV5-1
D: TRBD2
size: .

CDR3: CASSLGPQTQPQHF
DNA: TGTGCCAGCAGTTTAGGGCCCCAAACTCAGCCCCAGCATTTT
J: TRBJ1-5
V: TRBV27
D: .
size: .

CDR3: CATSRDRVSTLSGNTIYF
DNA: TGTGCCACCAGCAGAGATCGGGTCAGCACACTCTCTGGAAACACCATATATTTT
J: TRBJ1-3
V: TRBV15
D: .
size: .

CDR3: CASSLLGATKQETQYF
DNA: TGTGCCAGCAGTTTATTGGGCGCGACCAAACAAGAGACCCAGTACTTC
J: TRBJ2-5
V: TRBV27
D: .
size: .

CDR3: CASSQRAGGTYEQYF
DNA: TGTGCCAGCAGCCAGCGGGCAGGGGGGACCTACGAGCAGTACTTC
J: TRBJ2-7
V: TRBV28
D: .
size: .

CDR3: CASSDGWGTSNTGELFF
DNA: TGTGCCAGCAGCGATGGCTGGGGGACTTCCAACACCGGGGAGCTGTTTTTT
J: TRBJ2-2
V: TRBV11-2
D: .
size: .

CDR3: CASSPNTGTSALNPDTQYF
DNA: TGTGCCAGCAGCCCCAACACCGGGACTAGCGCGCTGAACCCAGATACGCAGTATTTT
J: TRBJ2-3
V: TRBV5-5
D: TRBD2
size: .

CDR3: CAWSAGTGIEKLFF
DNA: TGTGCCTGGAGTGCCGGGACAGGGATTGAAAAACTGTTTTTT
J: TRBJ1-4
V: TRBV30
D: TRBD1
size: .

CDR3: CASKGLAGKGAYEQYF
DNA: TGTGCCAGCAAAGGACTAGCGGGAAAGGGGGCCTACGAGCAGTACTTC
J: TRBJ2-7
V: TRBV27
D: TRBD2
size: .

CDR3: CATSDWTSGRSNEQFF
DNA: TGTGCCACCAGTGATTGGACTAGCGGGAGGTCCAATGAGCAGTTCTTC
J: TRBJ2-1
V: TRBV24-1
D: TRBD2
size: .

CDR3: CASSIGGASSDTQYF
DNA: TGTGCCAGTAGTATCGGGGGAGCCTCCTCAGATACGCAGTATTTT
J: TRBJ2-3
V: TRBV19
D: .
size: .